This TCR beta chain was sequenced in a study of cytomegalovirus exposure and HLA in healthy donors. Study overall: Early release data held around 82 million unique TCRs from HLA-typed donors. Overall study results and limits: Immune exposure information comprised only CMV serostatus. A likely sequencing artifact accounted for one observed cluster of highly shared sequence variants.

V dropped 3 bases and J dropped 5; count of bases not matched to a gene: 21. This CDR3 has 20 residues. The V gene's germline CDR1 is SGDLS and CDR2 YYNGEE. Details on this clone: Its antigen remains unknown.

PCR involved 60 Vbeta and 13 Jbeta primers. The protocol was immunoSEQ multiplex PCR, while the TCRdb copy is restricted to in-frame clones and leaves out a portion. Reported are 40,000 to 55,000 clones; the ten largest clones contain about 6%. The specimen was PBMCs. This sequence joins TRBV9 and TRBJ1-1; 11 nucleotides match TRBD1. This clonotype was obtained from a male donor in good health and CMV-seropositive. CDR3 nucleotides: TGTGCCAGCAGCGAGAGTTGGGACAGGGGGTGGCCCCCATTCCAAACTGAAGCTTTCTTT. It specifies CASSESWDRGWPPFQTEAFF.